The clone carrying this TCR beta chain was observed a handful of times. CDR3 length: 16 amino acids. Germline assignment: CDR1 SEHNR and CDR2 FQNEAQ (reference sequence). Trimming stripped 0 bases from V and 1 base from J, with 12 bases between. These data come from a study of blood T cell repertoires in COVID-19. In the study's own analysis: The authors estimated nucleated cell counts from reference gene primer amplification. The protocol was immunoSEQ multiplex PCR, while the TCRdb copy is restricted to in-frame clones and leaves out a portion. V and J calls and clone size are given by that table; D and trimming were obtained from the DNA. The table shows 150,000 to 200,000 clones, with about 85% occurring only once.

The sample was peripheral blood. The source is a man between 60 and 70 years old who had recovered from COVID-19. J is TRBJ2-5 and V is TRBV7-9; D remains unclear. CDR3 DNA sequence: TGTGCCAGCAGCTTAGCGACTTTTGGTATCCAAGAGACCCAGTACTTC. This codes for CASSLATFGIQETQYF.